Listed here are 2 T cell receptor beta chains from one sample, sequenced in a study of T-cell reconstitution after alpha-beta-depleted transplantation in children. The library targeted TCRbeta and was prepared with unique molecular identifiers. MiXCR, run by TCRdb on the PCR reads, gives a single entry per CDR3 protein. Of about 230,000 distinct CDR3 sequences listed, approximately 12% were seen once; the top ten hold roughly 2.6%. Specimen: PBMCs from the stem cell graft donor, collected from the stem cell graft. The receptors come from a human donor who donated a stem cell graft to a child with acute lymphoblastic leukemia.

This clonotype came up many times. The V call is TRBV12-3 or TRBV12-4, the J call TRBJ1-3; 7 bases map to TRBD1. After removal of 8 bases from V and 2 bases from J, the junction contained 0 bases not matched to a gene. This CDR3 comprises 12 residues. The CDR3 region is CASDRAGNTIYF. The CDR3 nucleotides read TGTGCCAGCGACAGGGCTGGAAACACCATATATTTT.

This clonotype was seen many times. The V gene is TRBV15, the J gene TRBJ2-3; D assignment may be TRBD1 or TRBD2 (5 bases each). The CDR3 extends over 13 amino acids. The germline gives CDR1 LNHNV, CDR2 YYDKDF (reference sequence). In nucleotides, the CDR3 is TGTGCATTTTCCCGGGACGCTCCAGATACGCAGTATTTT. It codes for CAFSRDAPDTQYF.